A single sample is the source of the 9 T cell receptor beta chains below, sequenced in a study of regulatory T cells in long-lasting Graves disease. The time point denotes: persistent/refractory GD, antithyroid drugs over 5 years with positive TRAb. The TCR library was prepared using RNA isolated from PBMCs. Combining iRepertoire HTBI primers with Arm-PCR of CDR3 regions, the authors built TCR beta libraries. TCRdb fed the multiplex PCR reads into MiXCR, producing one record per CDR3 protein. This sample has some 340,000 distinct CDR3 sequences, with 23% found just once. The sequences come from peripheral blood mononuclear cells (PBMCs), collected when the disease was refractory, from a patient treated with antithyroid drugs. These receptors came from a woman in her thirties or forties with Graves disease.

This clonotype was seen many times. V and J are TRBV12-3 or TRBV12-4 and TRBJ1-1; D not certain. V gave up 4 bases and J gave up 10 bases, with 13 bases separating them. The CDR3 runs to 12 residues. DNA of the CDR3: TGTGCCAGCAGTTGGAGCTCCTTAGGAGCTTTCTTT. This encodes CASSWSSLGAFF.

This clonotype was detected many times. J is TRBJ2-2 and V is TRBV28, with a possible D match to TRBD1 (5 bases). This CDR3 has 17 amino acids. V was cut by 6 bases and J by 1 base, with 18 bases left in between. The germline gives CDR1 MDHEN, CDR2 SYDVKM. The CDR3 is CASSHGAHPWNTGELFF. The CDR3 bases are TGTGCCAGCAGCCATGGGGCACACCCCTGGAACACCGGGGAGCTGTTTTTT.

V gene TRBV7-3 combines with J gene TRBJ1-2; maybe TRBD1 (5 bases). CDR1 is SGHTA, CDR2 FQGTGA, per germline. The length of the CDR3 is 15 residues. V was shortened by 5 bases and J by 2 bases, with 15 bases between the two germline ends. DNA of the CDR3: TGTGCCAGCAGCCCAACCGGGGGGGTAAACTATGGCTACACCTTC. Translation: CASSPTGGVNYGYTF.

The chain carries TRBV20-1 and TRBJ1-5; D is possibly TRBD1 (6 bases). V was clipped by 0 bases and J by 3 bases, with 12 bases between them. Germline V gene data show CDR1 as DFQATT and CDR2 as SNEGSKA (reference sequence). This CDR3 has 15 residues. In DNA form, the CDR3 reads TGCAGTGCTAGAGATTATCGGGACACCAATCAGCCCCAGCATTTT. Amino acid sequence: CSARDYRDTNQPQHF.

The rearrangement links TRBV9 to TRBJ2-2; TRBD2 aligns across 8 bases. The CDR3 has 17 amino acids. The V and J ends lost 4 bases and 8 bases, in that order; junction bases with no gene match: 16. Germline lookup yields CDR1 SGDLS and CDR2 YYNGEE. As DNA, the CDR3 is TGTGCCAGCAGCCCAGGGACTAGGACCGGGAGGGTTGGGGAGCTGTTTTTT. The encoded protein is CASSPGTRTGRVGELFF.

V and J are TRBV12-3 or TRBV12-4 and TRBJ2-4; 9 nucleotides line up with TRBD2. The J call is in doubt because the DNA end fits TRBJ2-1 better. The CDR3 runs to 16 residues. The CDR3 loop reads CASSLGLAELLGEQFF. CDR3 bases: TGTGCCAGCAGTTTAGGACTAGCGGAATTGCTCGGTGAGCAGTTCTTC.

This clonotype has just a few counts. The chain carries TRBV12-3 or TRBV12-4 and TRBJ2-7, with D unresolved. This CDR3 has 15 amino acids. V gave up 2 bases and J gave up 1 base, with 12 bases separating them. The DNA for the CDR3 is TGTGCCAGCAGTTTAACGGAACGGAAATCCTACGAGCAGTACTTC. This translates into CASSLTERKSYEQYF.

This rearrangement joins TRBV25-1 to TRBJ1-6; D not certain. This CDR3 contains 13 residues. From germline, CDR1 is MGHDK and CDR2 SYGVNS. With 3 bases removed from V and 10 bases from J, the gap between germline ends came to 10 bases. For the CDR3, the DNA is TGTGCCAGCAGTGATCTAGGCAGATCACCCCTCCACTTT. Its translation: CASSDLGRSPLHF.

Only a few counts were recorded for this clonotype. The chain uses TRBV7-9 and TRBJ2-5, with 9 bases that match TRBD1. Per the germline V gene, CDR1 is SEHNR and CDR2 is FQNEAQ (reference sequence). The V segment lost 7 bases and the J segment 5 bases; nucleotides outside the gene matches: 14. CDR3 length: 16 amino acids. The CDR3: CASTRGTGLSWETQYF. CDR3 nucleotide sequence: TGTGCCAGCACCCGGGGGACAGGGCTTTCGTGGGAGACCCAGTACTTC.